A single sample gave rise to the 21 T cell receptor beta chains below, sequenced in a study of blood T cell repertoires in COVID-19. Assay used: immunoSEQ multiplex PCR; TCRdb lists only in-frame clones, some missing. Of approximately 240,000 clones in the sample, 75% to 90% were seen once. What was sequenced was PBMCs or T cells enriched from blood (not recorded which). The origin of the receptors is a woman aged 18-30 years in a cohort exposed to, infected with or recovered from COVID-19 (not recorded which).

This rearrangement joins TRBV5-1 to TRBJ1-3; 9 bases fit TRBD1. Per germline, CDR1 SGHRS and CDR2 YFSETQ. CDR3 length: 15 residues. Losses at the gene ends were 0 bases for V and 8 bases for J; bases not matched to a gene: 6. The CDR3 loop is CASSLDTGGADTIYF. CDR3 DNA: TGCGCCAGCAGCTTGGACACAGGGGGCGCGGACACCATATATTTT.

The gene calls are TRBV2 and TRBJ2-5; 7 bases map to TRBD1. The germline V gene encodes CDR1 SNHLY and CDR2 FYNNEI. V was clipped by 2 bases and J by 4 bases; unmatched bases: 4. The CDR3 sequence is 14 residues long. The CDR3 nucleotides are TGTGCCAGCAGTGAACAGGGGGTTAGAGAGACCCAGTACTTC. Translation gives CASSEQGVRETQYF.

This clone was counted a few times. The gene calls are TRBV19 and TRBJ2-7, with 8 bases lining up with TRBD1. Germline V gene lookup returns CDR1 LNHDA and CDR2 SQIVND (reference sequence). The CDR3 extends over 14 amino acids. V dropped 1 base and J dropped 6; count of bases not matched to a gene: 5. CDR3 region: CASSIGGQGGEQYF. The CDR3 nucleotides are TGTGCCAGTAGTATAGGCGGACAGGGTGGCGAGCAGTACTTC.

This chain uses TRBV19 with TRBJ2-1; 8 bases match TRBD2. This CDR3 spans 15 amino acids. The germline V gene encodes CDR1 LNHDA and CDR2 SQIVND (reference sequence). V shed 3 bases, J shed 3 bases, and the junction held 4 bases outside the gene matches. The CDR3 coding sequence is TGTGCCAGTAGTATCACGGGGGGGGTCTACAATGAGCAGTTCTTC. Amino acid sequence: CASSITGGVYNEQFF.

This clone was detected once. This CDR3 is also generated by other DNA sequences in the sample. CDR3 sequence: CASSRDRYNEQFF. CDR3 nucleotides: TGTGCCAGTAGCCGGGACAGATACAATGAGCAGTTCTTC. The gene calls are TRBV7-8 and TRBJ2-1, with 7 nucleotides matching TRBD1. Germline CDR1 is SGHVS and CDR2 is FQNEAQ. The CDR3 runs to 13 residues. Trimming took 9 bases from V and 4 from J; bases not matched to a gene: 6.

This clone was recorded once. The J gene is TRBJ2-7, the V gene TRBV9; 11 bases agree with TRBD1. Germline assignment: CDR1 SGDLS and CDR2 YYNGEE. The CDR3 loop spans 14 amino acids. Trimming at V came to 4 bases and at J to 5 bases, leaving 5 bases not matched to a gene. The CDR3 sequence is CASSTGQGGNEQYF. The CDR3 bases are TGTGCCAGCAGCACGGGACAGGGGGGGAACGAGCAGTACTTC.

This sequence joins TRBV5-4 and TRBJ1-1; the D is unclear. V was trimmed by 3 bases and J by 7 bases, leaving 19 bases between them. The CDR3 covers 15 residues. Germline CDR1 is SGHNT and CDR2 is YYREEE (reference sequence). The CDR3 DNA follows: TGTGCCAGCAGCTCCAAAGCAAATTTACAGCTTGAAGCTTTCTTT. It yields the protein CASSSKANLQLEAFF.

The V call is TRBV6-2 or TRBV6-3, the J call TRBJ1-1; D is undetermined. The germline V gene encodes CDR1 MNHEY and CDR2 SVGEGT. V lost 2 bases and J lost 5, with 9 bases in between. CDR3 length equals 13 residues. CDR3 DNA sequence: TGTGCCAGCAGTTACGCCGCCCGGACTGAAGCTTTCTTT. This translates into CASSYAARTEAFF.

The chain carries TRBV7-8 and TRBJ2-5; 8 nucleotides agree with TRBD2. CDR3 size: 16 residues. Germline CDR1 SGHVS, CDR2 FQNEAQ. V shed 4 bases, J shed 3 bases, and the junction held 10 bases outside the gene matches. CDR3 sequence (DNA): TGTGCCAGCAGCTGGACGGGCGGGGGGATTGAAGAGACCCAGTACTTC. It specifies CASSWTGGGIEETQYF.

This clone was seen once. This chain uses TRBV24-1 with TRBJ2-7; 8 nucleotides align to TRBD1. J was trimmed by 3 bases and V by 9 bases; bases with no gene match: 3. The CDR3 is 12 residues long. Germline lookup yields CDR1 KGHDR and CDR2 SFDVKD. As DNA, the CDR3 is TGTGCCACCCGGACAGGGTACTACGAGCAGTACTTC. Its protein is CATRTGYYEQYF.

The chain combines TRBV19 with TRBJ1-6, with 9 positions matching TRBD1. This CDR3 comprises 16 residues. Germline CDR1 reads LNHDA; CDR2 reads SQIVND (reference sequence). The junction had 7 bases not matched to a gene; V was cut back by 8 bases and J by 2 bases. This CDR3 reads CASSTGTGTYNSPLHF. The CDR3 bases are TGTGCCAGTTCCACAGGGACAGGGACCTATAATTCACCCCTCCACTTT.

This chain links TRBV6-1 with TRBJ1-4; D remains unclear. V shed 6 bases and J shed 6 bases, with 20 bases lying between them. Germline CDR1 reads MNHNS; CDR2 reads SASEGT. CDR3 length: 16 residues. The CDR3 sequence is CASREPNQVKDEKLFF. The CDR3 DNA sequence: TGTGCCAGCAGGGAACCCAATCAGGTGAAGGATGAAAAACTGTTTTTT.

The chain combines TRBV6-5 with TRBJ2-1; 10 bases line up with TRBD2. The CDR3 is made up of 14 amino acids. V lost 5 bases and J lost 9; bases outside the gene matches: 7. Germline V gene data show CDR1 as MNHEY and CDR2 as SVGAGI. The CDR3 reads CASSNPGLATEQFF. The CDR3 DNA is TGTGCCAGCAGTAACCCGGGACTAGCGACTGAGCAGTTCTTC.

The V call is TRBV7-9, the J call TRBJ1-2; D unresolved. The CDR3 loop spans 13 amino acids. The V gene's germline CDR1 is SEHNR and CDR2 FQNEAQ (reference sequence). Trimming took 1 base from V and 7 from J, leaving 10 bases between them. CDR3 sequence reads: CASSLERVSGYTF. The DNA for the CDR3 is TGTGCCAGCAGCTTAGAAAGAGTTTCTGGCTACACCTTC.

The CDR3 DNA reads TGTGCCAGCAGTGATTCGGTTGTTCCCTATGGCTACACCTTC. Translated, it gives CASSDSVVPYGYTF. The rearrangement joins TRBV2 to TRBJ1-2; D is uncertain. Germline lookup yields CDR1 SNHLY and CDR2 FYNNEI. Trimming pared 3 bases from V and 4 bases from J, leaving 12 bases between. The CDR3 has 14 residues.

This chain uses TRBV10-1 with TRBJ1-1; D is perhaps TRBD1 (6 bases). Germline V gene sequence: CDR1 WNHNN, CDR2 SYGVQD (reference sequence). Trimming stripped 3 bases from V and 0 bases from J, with 8 bases between. The CDR3 is 14 residues long. The CDR3 reads CASSEGGLNTEAFF. In nucleotides, the CDR3 is TGCGCCAGCAGTGAAGGGGGTTTGAACACTGAAGCTTTCTTT.

The CDR3 coding sequence is TGTGCCATCAGTGAGTTGCCTCAGGCCACTGAAGCTTTCTTT. The encoded protein is CAISELPQATEAFF. The chain carries TRBV10-3 and TRBJ1-1; no firm D call. V was shortened by 1 base and J by 4 bases, with 10 bases between the two germline ends. CDR1 is ENHRY, CDR2 SYGVKD, per germline. The CDR3 consists of 14 residues.

The chain's CDR3 is CASSLGLRGANTEAFF. DNA for the CDR3: TGTGCCAGCAGCTTAGGACTCCGGGGGGCGAACACTGAAGCTTTCTTT. The V and J genes are TRBV7-9 and TRBJ1-1; weak D call: TRBD1 (6 bases). CDR3 length equals 16 residues. Germline V gives CDR1 SEHNR, CDR2 FQNEAQ (reference sequence). Trimming removed 1 base from V and 1 base from J, with 13 bases in between.

The chain couples TRBV11-2 to TRBJ2-5; 12 bases agree with TRBD2. The CDR3 has 17 residues. Germline assignment: CDR1 SGHAT and CDR2 FQNNGV. Losses at the gene ends were 6 bases for V and 5 bases for J; bases not matched to a gene: 13. CDR3 residues: CASRTEMTSGSVETQYF. For the CDR3, the DNA is TGTGCCAGCAGGACCGAAATGACTAGCGGGAGTGTGGAGACCCAGTACTTC.

V usage is TRBV3-1 (or the pseudogene TRBV3-2) and J usage is TRBJ2-6; TRBD2 agrees at 12 bases. Trimming at V came to 0 bases and at J to 2 bases, leaving 8 bases not matched to a gene. The CDR3 contains 20 residues. Per germline, CDR1 LGHDT and CDR2 YNNKEL (reference sequence). CDR3 protein: CASSQESLAGGPTGANVLTF. CDR3 DNA sequence: TGTGCCAGCAGCCAAGAAAGCCTAGCGGGAGGGCCAACTGGGGCCAACGTCCTGACTTTC.

The CDR3, as DNA: TGCGCCAGCAGCTTGGGACCGAGTGCGCGGGGTAGGAACACTGAAGCTTTCTTT. This codes for CASSLGPSARGRNTEAFF. The chain employs TRBV5-1 and TRBJ1-1; no clear D gene. Per germline, CDR1 SGHRS and CDR2 YFSETQ. V was cut by 0 bases and J by 1 base, with 19 bases left in between. This CDR3 is 18 amino acids long.